Sequencing of this T cell receptor (beta chain) was carried out in a study of blood T cell repertoires in COVID-19. Study-wide context: Collection of acute and convalescent COVID-19 samples took place in the United States, Italy and Spain.

Using immunoSEQ multiplex PCR, the repertoire was profiled, and TCRdb retains in-frame clones only, with some absent. In the table there are hundreds of thousands of clones, around nine tenths of which are singletons. Enrolled through a virtual design, the participants were between about 18 and 89 years of age and came from approximately 25 US areas. Participant reports of clinical history set cohort assignment. The CDR3 consists of 16 residues. Looked up from germline, CDR1 is SGHTA and CDR2 is FQGNSA. V lost 4 bases and J 7 bases, leaving 20 bases between the germline ends. This TCR derives from a young woman who had recovered from COVID-19. Source material: PBMCs or T cells enriched from blood (not recorded which). The chain recombines TRBV7-2 with TRBJ1-5; possibly TRBD1 for D (5 bases). CDR3 coding DNA: TGTGCCAGCAGCTCCCTGACGGGGGGTGGCGGACAGCCCCAGCATTTT. Encoded protein: CASSSLTGGGGQPQHF.